The sequence of this TCR beta chain was determined in a study of cytomegalovirus exposure and HLA in healthy donors. Study as a whole: Per a later analysis, the approximately 700 first-cohort and over 90 validation repertoires shared one platform.

The CDR3 consists of 15 residues. Looked up from germline, CDR1 is ENHRY and CDR2 is SYGVKD. Deletions cut 3 bases from V and 0 bases from J, with 12 bases between. Libraries were prepared by immunoSEQ multiplex PCR; TCRdb keeps only in-frame clonotypes and omits some of them. The data hold over 150,000 clones, with about 90% observed a single time. The rearrangement uses TRBV10-3 and TRBJ2-7; D gene unclear. The sample was PBMCs. The receptor comes from a man between 18 and 29 years old in good health and CMV-seropositive. CDR3 DNA sequence: TGTGCCATCAGTGATAAGAGCCCTCTCTCCTACGAGCAGTACTTC. This sequence encodes CAISDKSPLSYEQYF.